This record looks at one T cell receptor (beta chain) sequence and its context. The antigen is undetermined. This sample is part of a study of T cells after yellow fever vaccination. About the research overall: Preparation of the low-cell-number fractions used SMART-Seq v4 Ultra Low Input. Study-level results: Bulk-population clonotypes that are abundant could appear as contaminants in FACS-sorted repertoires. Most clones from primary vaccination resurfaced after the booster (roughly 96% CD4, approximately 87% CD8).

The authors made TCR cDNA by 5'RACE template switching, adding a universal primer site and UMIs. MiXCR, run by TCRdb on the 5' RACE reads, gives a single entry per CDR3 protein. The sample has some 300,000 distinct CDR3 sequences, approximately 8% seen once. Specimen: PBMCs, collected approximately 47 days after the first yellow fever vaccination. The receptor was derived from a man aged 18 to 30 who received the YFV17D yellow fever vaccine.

CDR3 sequence (DNA): TGCGCCAGCAGCCAAGGACGAGACAGGGATGAAGCTTTCTTT. Protein: CASSQGRDRDEAFF. This chain uses TRBV4-1 with TRBJ1-1; TRBD1 matches 7 bases. Trimming at V came to 1 base and at J to 7 bases, leaving 6 bases not matched to a gene. Germline V gives CDR1 MGHRA, CDR2 YSYEKL. CDR3 length equals 14 residues.